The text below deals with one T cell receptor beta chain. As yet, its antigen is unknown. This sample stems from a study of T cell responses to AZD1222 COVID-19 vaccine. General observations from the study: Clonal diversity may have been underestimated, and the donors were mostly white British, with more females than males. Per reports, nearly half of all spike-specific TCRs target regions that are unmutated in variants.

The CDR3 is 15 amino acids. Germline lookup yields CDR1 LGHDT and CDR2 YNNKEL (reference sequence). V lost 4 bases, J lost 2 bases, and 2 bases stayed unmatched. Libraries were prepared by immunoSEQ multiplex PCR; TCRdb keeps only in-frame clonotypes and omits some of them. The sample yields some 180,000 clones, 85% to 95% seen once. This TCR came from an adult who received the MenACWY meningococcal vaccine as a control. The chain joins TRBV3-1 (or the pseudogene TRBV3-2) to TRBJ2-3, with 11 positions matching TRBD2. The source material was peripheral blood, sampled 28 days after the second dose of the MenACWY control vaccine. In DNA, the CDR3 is TGTGCCAGCAGCCTAGCGGGGGGGCTCACAGATACGCAGTATTTT. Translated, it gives CASSLAGGLTDTQYF.